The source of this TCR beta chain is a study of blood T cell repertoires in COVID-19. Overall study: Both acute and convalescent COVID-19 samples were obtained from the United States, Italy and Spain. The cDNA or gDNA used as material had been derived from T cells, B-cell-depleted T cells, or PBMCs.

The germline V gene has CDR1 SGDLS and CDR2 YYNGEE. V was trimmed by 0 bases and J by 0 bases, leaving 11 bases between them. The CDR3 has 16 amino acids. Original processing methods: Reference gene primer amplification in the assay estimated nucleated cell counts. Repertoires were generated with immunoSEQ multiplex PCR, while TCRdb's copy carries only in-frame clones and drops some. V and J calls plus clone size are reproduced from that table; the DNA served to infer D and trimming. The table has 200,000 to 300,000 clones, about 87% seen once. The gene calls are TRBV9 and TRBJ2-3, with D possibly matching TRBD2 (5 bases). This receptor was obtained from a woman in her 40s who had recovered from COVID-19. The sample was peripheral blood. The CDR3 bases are TGTGCCAGCAGCGTAGCCTTAGCGCTTAGCACAGATACGCAGTATTTT. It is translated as CASSVALALSTDTQYF.